These T cell receptor beta chains were read from a single sample in a study of cytomegalovirus exposure and HLA in healthy donors. The repertoire was sequenced with immunoSEQ multiplex PCR; TCRdb's copy has only in-frame clones and lacks some. The repertoire holds some 160,000 clones, with 77% as singletons. The source material was PBMCs. These receptors came from a man in his fifties or sixties in good health and CMV-seropositive. Each CDR3 is given without its conserved first and last residue. D genes are given only for firm matches. Where a row states a size, it is once, few, many or the class of an expanded clone; other rows omit it.

CDR3 protein	V gene	clone size	D gene	J gene
ASSVGVSGTEAF	TRBV9	-	-	TRBJ1-1
ASSFRSYYGYT	TRBV28	-	-	TRBJ1-2
ASSPRSGGTDTQY	TRBV10-1	-	TRBD2	TRBJ2-3
ASSLSPGRTDTQY	TRBV5-1	-	-	TRBJ2-3
ASRPTGDGYT	TRBV2	-	TRBD1	TRBJ1-2
SAETSGVYEQY	TRBV29-1	few	TRBD2	TRBJ2-7
ASSPLNEQF	TRBV28	-	-	TRBJ2-1
ASSSTDTQY	TRBV11-2	few	-	TRBJ2-3
ASSQWTGGNTEAF	TRBV6-6	-	TRBD1	TRBJ1-1
ASSLDFSSTDTQY	TRBV6-1	few	-	TRBJ2-3
ASSQGQEQNTEAF	TRBV4-3	-	TRBD1	TRBJ1-1
ASSQESGTGKAF	TRBV4-3	few	TRBD1	TRBJ1-1
ASSVVGTGREAF	TRBV9	-	TRBD1	TRBJ1-1
ASSFWDRVITEAF	TRBV5-6	-	TRBD1	TRBJ1-1
ASQLGGAGNEQF	TRBV9	-	TRBD2	TRBJ2-1
ASSLGGTGGEGYT	TRBV5-1	few	TRBD1	TRBJ1-2
ASSSWGPTYEQY	TRBV6-6	-	-	TRBJ2-7
ASSYPSGSGGPQH	TRBV6-6	-	-	TRBJ1-5
ASSDVGSSYNEQF	TRBV2	-	-	TRBJ2-1